Listed below are T cell receptor beta chains from one sample, sequenced in a study of blood T cell repertoires in COVID-19. The assay was immunoSEQ multiplex PCR, and TCRdb's table has in-frame clones only and misses some. The sample lists 200,000 to 300,000 clones, around 90% occurring once. Sequenced material: peripheral blood. The receptors here all came from a woman aged 60-75 years with COVID-19, enrolled during active disease. The CDR3 runs from the conserved cysteine through the conserved F or W. A D gene is named only where the DNA matches it firmly. Rows give clone size only sometimes, using once, few, many, or a class for an expanded clone.

-	TRBV9	15	TRBJ2-3	few	CASSVPTGGSDTQYF	TGTGCCAGCAGCGTACCCACGGGTGGGTCCGATACGCAGTATTTT
-	TRBV3-1/TRBV3-2	14	TRBJ2-1	-	CASSQASGNNEQFF	TGTGCCAGCAGCCAAGCCTCGGGGAACAATGAGCAGTTCTTC
TRBD1	TRBV5-1	16	TRBJ2-1	-	CASSVGQDLSYNEQFF	TGCGCCAGCAGCGTAGGACAGGACCTCTCCTACAATGAGCAGTTCTTC
TRBD2	TRBV6-2/TRBV6-3	15	TRBJ2-7	-	CASSPGLAGLYEQYF	TGTGCCAGCAGCCCGGGACTAGCGGGACTCTACGAGCAGTACTTC
TRBD2	TRBV6-2/TRBV6-3	14	TRBJ2-7	few	CASSRGGSLYEQYF	TGTGCCAGCAGCCGGGGGGGGTCCCTCTACGAGCAGTACTTC
TRBD1	TRBV24-1	19	TRBJ2-6	-	CATSDRNPDRESGANVLTF	TGTGCCACCAGTGATCGAAATCCGGACAGGGAATCTGGGGCCAACGTCCTGACTTTC
-	TRBV6-6	12	TRBJ2-1	-	CASSSPYNEQFF	TGTGCCAGCAGTTCCCCGTACAATGAGCAGTTCTTC
-	TRBV5-1	13	TRBJ2-3	-	CASSLDTGDTQYF	TGCGCCAGCAGCTTGGATACAGGGGATACGCAGTATTTT
-	TRBV30	15	TRBJ2-6	-	CAWSVRGSGANVLTF	TGTGCCTGGAGTGTACGGGGCTCTGGGGCCAACGTCCTGACTTTC
-	TRBV6-4	16	TRBJ2-2	many	CASSDSDRTNTGELFF	TGTGCCAGCAGTGACTCAGACAGGACGAACACCGGGGAGCTGTTTTTT
-	TRBV10-3	16	TRBJ2-2	-	CAISERHPSNTGELFF	TGTGCCATCAGTGAGAGACACCCGTCGAACACCGGGGAGCTGTTTTTT
-	TRBV28	15	TRBJ1-5	-	CASSGGGISNQPQHF	TGTGCCAGCAGCGGCGGGGGCATTAGCAATCAGCCCCAGCATTTT
-	TRBV29-1	12	TRBJ1-2	-	CSAYRSPYGYTF	TGCAGTGCCTACCGGAGTCCGTATGGCTACACCTTC
-	TRBV9	15	TRBJ2-5	-	CASSVGRGTQETQYF	TGTGCCAGCAGCGTAGGCAGGGGCACTCAAGAGACCCAGTACTTC
-	TRBV5-5	11	TRBJ1-1	-	CASGRNTEAFF	TGTGCCAGCGGGAGGAACACTGAAGCTTTCTTT
-	TRBV7-9	15	TRBJ1-1	once	CASSPTPGGVTEAFF	TGTGCCAGCAGCCCGACCCCAGGAGGAGTAACTGAAGCTTTCTTT
-	TRBV20-1	13	TRBJ1-2	-	CSASRESRYGYTF	TGCAGTGCTAGTAGGGAGTCCCGATATGGCTACACCTTC
-	TRBV28	14	TRBJ2-1	-	CASSLGPSRHEQFF	TGTGCCAGCAGTCTCGGGCCTAGCCGACATGAGCAGTTCTTC
-	TRBV10-1	15	TRBJ2-7	-	CASSDRRVSSYEQYF	TGCGCCAGCAGTGACCGCAGGGTGAGCTCCTACGAGCAGTACTTC
TRBD1	TRBV6-5	14	TRBJ1-6	-	CASRSGTGNSPLHF	TGTGCCAGCAGGAGTGGGACAGGGAATTCACCCCTCCACTTT
TRBD2	TRBV6-6	15	TRBJ2-3	-	CASRPSGSSTDTQYF	TGTGCCAGCCGCCCTAGCGGGAGTAGCACAGATACGCAGTATTTT
TRBD1	TRBV15	14	TRBJ2-2	few	CAIRQGAGTGELFF	TGTGCCATACGTCAGGGGGCTGGCACCGGGGAGCTGTTTTTT
-	TRBV28	14	TRBJ1-5	-	CASRKTGYNQPQHF	TGTGCCAGCAGAAAGACAGGCTACAATCAGCCCCAGCATTTT
TRBD1	TRBV19	15	TRBJ2-3	-	CASSADRDITDTQYF	TGTGCCAGTAGCGCAGACAGGGACATCACAGATACGCAGTATTTT
-	TRBV24-1	13	TRBJ2-3	-	CATRGSLGDTQYF	TGTGCCACCCGGGGGTCCCTAGGGGATACGCAGTATTTT
-	TRBV27	13	TRBJ1-1	-	CASRSQGSSEAFF	TGTGCCAGCAGATCTCAGGGTTCCTCTGAAGCTTTCTTT
-	TRBV3-1/TRBV3-2	14	TRBJ1-1	once	CASSQEYQNPEAFF	TGTGCCAGCAGCCAAGAATACCAGAATCCTGAAGCTTTCTTT
-	TRBV19	16	TRBJ1-5	once	CASSRGPGYSNQPQHF	TGTGCCAGCTCGCGGGGGCCCGGGTATAGCAATCAGCCCCAGCATTTT
TRBD1	TRBV28	15	TRBJ1-2	-	CASSLEGQGIYGYTF	TGTGCCAGCAGTTTAGAGGGACAGGGTATTTATGGCTACACCTTC
TRBD1	TRBV5-1	16	TRBJ2-2	-	CASSSRTGWNTGELFF	TGCGCCAGCAGCTCGAGGACAGGGTGGAACACCGGGGAGCTGTTTTTT
TRBD1	TRBV5-4	16	TRBJ1-3	-	CASSLAGTVSGNTIYF	TGTGCCAGCAGCTTGGCCGGGACAGTCTCTGGAAACACCATATATTTT
-	TRBV5-1	16	TRBJ2-5	-	CASRRVGMGTGETQYF	TGCGCCAGCCGGCGAGTGGGGATGGGTACGGGGGAGACCCAGTACTTC
TRBD1	TRBV18	16	TRBJ1-5	-	CASSLTDRAPMQPQHF	TGTGCCAGCTCACTCACCGACAGGGCGCCGATGCAGCCCCAGCATTTT
-	TRBV28	13	TRBJ2-1	-	CASSLGALVEQFF	TGTGCCAGCAGTTTAGGGGCGCTGGTTGAGCAGTTCTTC
-	TRBV11-2	13	TRBJ1-2	-	CASSPNPSYGYTF	TGTGCCAGCAGCCCCAATCCTAGCTATGGCTACACCTTC
-	TRBV12-3/TRBV12-4	13	TRBJ1-1	-	CASSLGLWEEAFF	TGTGCCAGCAGTTTGGGGCTGTGGGAAGAAGCTTTCTTT